This is a list of T cell receptor beta chains from one sample in a study of chemoradiotherapy in HPV16-positive cancers. Sequenced by immunoSEQ multiplex PCR; TCRdb stores in-frame clones only, minus some. The data contain some 7,000 clones, around 90% of them singletons. The specimen comprised tumor tissue, sampled from a patient who underwent chemoradiotherapy. The receptor set was obtained from a human donor with HPV-associated anogenital cancer. Both conserved end residues are part of each CDR3. The order of the fields is J gene, V gene, D gene, CDR3 protein, CDR3 DNA. The D gene is left open where the match is weak.

TRBJ2-7 TRBV5-6 NA CASSPAGNAYEQYF TGTGCCAGCAGCCCGGCCGGTAACGCCTACGAGCAGTACTTC
TRBJ2-3 TRBV14 TRBD1 CASSQFPGQGWTDTQYF TGTGCCAGCAGCCAATTTCCGGGACAGGGTTGGACAGATACGCAGTATTTT
TRBJ2-7 TRBV6-1 NA CASSEDSSGYEQYF TGTGCCAGCAGTGAGGACAGTTCGGGCTACGAGCAGTACTTC
TRBJ2-6 TRBV7-9 NA CASSPSGANVLTF TGTGCCAGCAGCCCCTCTGGGGCCAACGTCCTGACTTTC
TRBJ1-5 TRBV15 NA CATSRGVGGIQPQHF TGTGCCACCAGCAGAGGGGTCGGGGGGATTCAGCCCCAGCATTTT
TRBJ2-1 TRBV5-1 TRBD1 CATGTGDALAPHEQFF TGCGCCACCGGGACAGGGGATGCACTAGCTCCCCATGAGCAGTTCTTC
TRBJ2-3 TRBV15 NA CATSRVIGSDTQYF TGTGCCACCAGCAGAGTAATCGGGTCAGATACGCAGTATTTT
TRBJ2-6 TRBV2 NA CATDPTGANVLTF TGTGCCACCGATCCCACTGGGGCCAACGTCCTGACTTTC
TRBJ1-4 TRBV19 NA CASSMVRSVQGEKLFF TGTGCCAGTAGTATGGTACGGTCGGTCCAAGGTGAAAAACTGTTTTTT
TRBJ2-5 TRBV11-2 TRBD2 CASSFGLAEETQYF TGCGCCAGCAGCTTTGGGCTAGCGGAAGAGACCCAGTACTTC
TRBJ2-1 TRBV6-5 NA CASSYLRDGNEQFF TGTGCCAGCAGTTATTTACGGGATGGAAATGAGCAGTTCTTC